This T cell receptor (beta chain) was documented in a study of Ad26.COV2.S vaccination and SARS-CoV-2 variants. Study as a whole: Ad26.COV2.S given intramuscularly, once or twice 56 days apart. Findings and limits, study-wide: Spike-specific TCR breadth in vaccine recipients exceeded that seen in placebo recipients.

As regards this clone: Its target is unknown. Other DNA sequences from this sample encode an identical CDR3 as well.

Treatment indicated: roughly 18 received Ad26.COV2.S at low or high dose, single or two shots; 5 received placebo; per-sample allocation not given. Specimens were obtained on day 63 following the first vaccine or placebo injection. Only in-frame clones appear in the TCRdb table, and some are missing; sequencing was by immunoSEQ multiplex PCR. The sample has about 420,000 clones; around nine tenths are singletons. This TCR was recovered from a person aged 18-60 years who received the Ad26.COV2.S COVID-19 vaccine or a placebo. This material consisted of peripheral blood, taken in a trial of Ad26.COV2.S vaccine versus placebo.

CDR3 sequence reads: CAIGEATNEKLFF. The CDR3 bases are TGTGCCATCGGGGAAGCAACTAATGAAAAACTGTTTTTT. The chain carries TRBV10-3 and TRBJ1-4; D is unclear. The CDR3 runs 13 residues. V lost 8 bases, J lost 0 bases, and 7 bases lay in between. Germline V gives CDR1 ENHRY, CDR2 SYGVKD.